Following are 28 T cell receptor beta chains from one sample sequenced in a study of T-cell memory formation after mild COVID-19. Each CDR3 protein is one row after TCRdb ran MiXCR on the 5' RACE reads. The table lists around 100,000 distinct CDR3 sequences, roughly 10% of them singletons, with around 40% in the top ten. The specimen was PBMCs or a T cell subset sorted from them (not recorded which). These receptor sequences come from a man between 18 and 35 years old who had mild COVID-19 (a few samples of this study predate the infection). Cell type and time point are not known.

Only a few counts were recorded for this clonotype. V and J are TRBV4-2 and TRBJ2-1; a possible D gene is TRBD2 (5 bases). The germline CDR1 and CDR2 sequences are LGHNA and YNFKEQ. The CDR3 totals 12 residues. The V gene lost 3 bases and the J gene lost 5 bases, with 5 bases spanning the gap. In DNA, the CDR3 is TGTGCCAGCAGCCACGGGAACAATGAGCAGTTCTTC. Amino acids: CASSHGNNEQFF.

This clonotype was counted only a few times. The genes are TRBV7-6 and TRBJ2-7, with 9 positions matching TRBD1. The CDR3 consists of 14 residues. Germline values: CDR1 SGHVS, CDR2 FNYEAQ. The V and J ends lost 3 bases and 2 bases, in that order; junction bases with no gene match: 2. DNA of the CDR3: TGTGCCAGCAGCTTGGACAGGGGAGCCTACGAGCAGTACTTC. It is translated as CASSLDRGAYEQYF.

This chain connects TRBV4-1 to TRBJ2-1, with 9 bases lining up with TRBD2. V lost 1 base, J lost 7 bases, and 5 bases stayed unmatched. The CDR3 has 15 residues. Germline V gene sequence: CDR1 MGHRA, CDR2 YSYEKL. CDR3 sequence (DNA): TGCGCCAGCAGCCAAGCTAGCGGGGAATGGAATGAGCAGTTCTTC. It codes for CASSQASGEWNEQFF.

The rearrangement joins TRBV27 to TRBJ1-2; a weak D match, TRBD1 (5 bases). Germline lookup yields CDR1 MNHEY and CDR2 SMNVEV (reference sequence). This CDR3 contains 14 residues. Trimming left V 3 bases short and J 4 bases short, with 12 bases between. This CDR3 reads CASSLRDGSYGYTF. Here the CDR3 DNA reads TGTGCCAGCAGTTTGCGGGACGGATCCTATGGCTACACCTTC.

The rearrangement uses TRBV27 and TRBJ2-1; 9 bases are a match to TRBD1. With 5 bases clipped from V and 7 bases from J, the junction kept 9 bases outside the gene matches. Germline V gene lookup returns CDR1 MNHEY and CDR2 SMNVEV (reference sequence). The CDR3 runs to 15 residues. CDR3 amino acids: CASSPGTGKLNEQFF. The CDR3 DNA is TGTGCCAGCAGTCCAGGGACAGGGAAGTTGAATGAGCAGTTCTTC.

This clonotype was counted a few times. This chain uses TRBV28 with TRBJ2-5; 10 nucleotides agree with TRBD2. V lost 6 bases and J lost 5; bases outside the gene matches: 9. This CDR3 has 15 residues. Looked up from germline, CDR1 is MDHEN and CDR2 is SYDVKM. CDR3 DNA sequence: TGTGCCAGCAGACCACTAGCGGGGAACGGTGAGACCCAGTACTTC. Translation gives CASRPLAGNGETQYF.

This clonotype was picked up a small number of times. V gene TRBV7-9 combines with J gene TRBJ1-6; 9 bases fit TRBD1. The CDR3 has 14 residues. CDR1 is SEHNR, CDR2 FQNEAQ, per germline (reference sequence). Trimming took 4 bases from V and 10 from J; bases not matched to a gene: 5. In DNA form, the CDR3 reads TGTGCCAGCAGCTCAACAGGGGGCTCATCACCCCTCCACTTT. Translation gives CASSSTGGSSPLHF.

This chain connects TRBV6-6 to TRBJ1-2; D is undetermined. This CDR3 is built from 13 residues. Deletions cut 2 bases from V and 7 bases from J, with 11 bases between. The germline gives CDR1 MNHNY, CDR2 SVGAGI (reference sequence). The DNA of the CDR3 is TGTGCCAGCAGTTACAATCTCCGGTCTGGCTACACCTTC. Its protein is CASSYNLRSGYTF.

In its sample, this clonotype was seen a few times. The chain is built from TRBV7-3 and TRBJ2-3; D not resolved. The CDR3 covers 14 residues. Germline loops: CDR1 SGHTA, CDR2 FQGTGA. V was trimmed by 2 bases and J by 2 bases, leaving 8 bases between them. For the CDR3, the DNA is TGTGCCAGCAGCTTAGACACCTCCACAGATACGCAGTATTTT. Translation: CASSLDTSTDTQYF.

This clonotype was picked up a small number of times. The rearrangement uses TRBV5-1 and TRBJ2-1, with a possible D match to TRBD2 (5 bases). Per germline, CDR1 SGHRS and CDR2 YFSETQ. V lost 3 bases and J 9 bases, leaving 22 bases between the germline ends. This CDR3 contains 16 residues. The CDR3 sequence is CASSWPSRTLLGEQFF. The CDR3 DNA is TGCGCCAGCAGCTGGCCCTCCCGGACTCTTCTCGGTGAGCAGTTCTTC.

This clonotype was observed a handful of times. The V gene is TRBV4-3, the J gene TRBJ2-7; TRBD1 aligns across 7 bases. J was trimmed by 0 bases and V by 3 bases; bases with no gene match: 5. This CDR3 comprises 15 residues. Germline CDR1 reads LGHNA; CDR2 reads YSLEER. CDR3 residues: CASSHRTGISYEQYF. CDR3 DNA sequence: TGCGCCAGCAGCCATAGGACAGGTATCTCCTACGAGCAGTACTTC.

The J gene is TRBJ1-2, the V gene TRBV6-2 or TRBV6-3; D not certain. The CDR3 is made up of 11 amino acids. From germline, CDR1 is MNHEY and CDR2 SVGEGT. Trimming removed 9 bases from V and 0 bases from J, with 5 bases in between. The chain's CDR3 is CARVANYGYTF. The CDR3, as DNA: TGTGCCAGGGTAGCTAACTATGGCTACACCTTC.

This rearrangement joins TRBV27 to TRBJ2-7, with 9 bases aligning to TRBD2. The V gene end was trimmed by 5 bases and the J gene end by 7 bases; junction bases not matched to a gene: 12. CDR1 and CDR2 from the germline V gene are MNHEY and SMNVEV (reference sequence). The CDR3 consists of 15 residues. The CDR3 region has the DNA TGTGCCAGCAGTCCCCAAGCGGGGGGACTCTGGGAGCAGTACTTC. It yields the protein CASSPQAGGLWEQYF.

The V call is TRBV12-3 or TRBV12-4, the J call TRBJ2-3; the D gene is possibly TRBD2 (5 bases). The V and J ends lost 6 bases and 2 bases respectively, with 18 bases between them. The CDR3 extends over 16 amino acids. The CDR3 DNA is TGTGCCAGCAGGCGTCGACAAGCGGACTCCACAGATACGCAGTATTTT. The encoded protein is CASRRRQADSTDTQYF.

The chain is built from TRBV28 and TRBJ2-7; unclear D gene. From germline, CDR1 is MDHEN and CDR2 SYDVKM. The CDR3 is made up of 13 amino acids. The V gene lost 5 bases and the J gene lost 3 bases, with 11 bases spanning the gap. The CDR3 region has the DNA TGTGCCAGCAGTCATCGACTGAGCTACGAGCAGTACTTC. It encodes CASSHRLSYEQYF.

This clonotype was counted a few times. The CDR3 nucleotides read TGTGCCAGCAGTTACTCGACTCGGGGCTCCTCCTACGAGCAGTACTTC. Translated: CASSYSTRGSSYEQYF. This rearrangement joins TRBV6-6 to TRBJ2-7; D assignment may be TRBD1 or TRBD2 (5 bases each). This CDR3 is built from 16 residues. Trimming shortened V by 0 bases and J by 0 bases, and 12 bases separated the two germline ends. From germline, CDR1 is MNHNY and CDR2 SVGAGI (reference sequence).

This clonotype has only a few counts. The rearrangement joins TRBV6-2 or TRBV6-3 to TRBJ2-1; 8 bases map to TRBD1. Germline CDR1 and CDR2: MNHEY and SVGEGT. The CDR3 totals 17 residues. J lost 4 bases, V lost 2 bases, and 10 bases had no gene match. The CDR3 loop is CASSYDADRALYNEQFF. Here the CDR3 DNA reads TGTGCCAGCAGTTACGACGCGGACAGGGCTCTATACAATGAGCAGTTCTTC.

This clonotype was detected a few times. The chain recombines TRBV4-2 with TRBJ2-2; a possible D gene is TRBD2 (5 bases). The CDR3 is 17 amino acids. Germline-derived CDR1 and CDR2 are LGHNA and YNFKEQ. V was clipped by 0 bases and J by 5 bases, with 16 bases between them. The CDR3 sequence: CASSQEDIGMVTGELFF. CDR3 coding DNA: TGTGCCAGCAGCCAAGAAGACATCGGGATGGTTACCGGGGAGCTGTTTTTT.

This clonotype occurred a few times. The chain uses TRBV14 and TRBJ2-3; no firm D call. The CDR3 has 17 residues. Germline lookup yields CDR1 SGHDN and CDR2 FVKESK. V gave up 0 bases and J gave up 5 bases, with 18 bases separating them. CDR3 DNA sequence: TGTGCCAGCAGCCAAGATGGCGGCCTGGTGTTTCAAGATACGCAGTATTTT. Translation: CASSQDGGLVFQDTQYF. Together with reference TRBV14 and TRBJ2-3, the CDR3 gives the full variable domain: EAGVTQFPSHSVIEKGQTVTLRCDPISGHDNLYWYRRVMGKEIKFLLHFVKESKQDESGMPNNRFLAERTGGTYSTLKVQPAELEDSGVYFCASSQDGGLVFQDTQYFGPGTRLTVL.

Only a few counts were recorded for this clonotype. The V call is TRBV4-3, the J call TRBJ2-7, with 9 positions matching TRBD1. The CDR3 runs 16 residues. The germline V gene encodes CDR1 LGHNA and CDR2 YSLEER. Trimming cost V 3 bases and J 9 bases; bases outside gene matches: 15. The CDR3 DNA sequence: TGCGCCAGCAGCCAGGGGACAGGGTATGGTCTACGAGGGCAGTACTTC. It yields the protein CASSQGTGYGLRGQYF.

This rearrangement joins TRBV27 to TRBJ2-5; D is perhaps TRBD1 or TRBD2 (5 bases each). V dropped 5 bases and J dropped 3 bases, with 16 bases sitting between them. CDR1 and CDR2 from the germline V gene are MNHEY and SMNVEV (reference sequence). CDR3 length: 15 amino acids. CDR3: CASSRGREGEETQYF. In DNA form, the CDR3 reads TGTGCCAGCAGTCGAGGACGGGAAGGGGAAGAGACCCAGTACTTC.

The genes are TRBV9 and TRBJ1-1, with TRBD1 as a possible D gene (5 bases). There are 14 residues in the CDR3. Per germline, CDR1 SGDLS and CDR2 YYNGEE. Trimming removed 5 bases at V and 3 bases at J, with 14 bases between. In DNA, the CDR3 is TGTGCCAGCAGTCCAGGGCGAGGTGACACTGAAGCTTTCTTT. Translation gives CASSPGRGDTEAFF.

V is TRBV7-2 and J is TRBJ1-2; unclear D gene. Trimming removed 0 bases from V and 5 bases from J, with 13 bases in between. This CDR3 region has 15 residues. Germline CDR1 SGHTA, CDR2 FQGNSA. CDR3 in DNA: TGTGCCAGCAGCTTAGCTCTCACTCTGGGATATGGCTACACCTTC. Translation gives CASSLALTLGYGYTF.

At least ten counts were recorded for this clonotype. The chain's CDR3 is CASSPEKGGSYNEQFF. The CDR3 nucleotides are TGTGCCAGCAGCCCTGAAAAGGGTGGCTCCTACAATGAGCAGTTCTTC. The gene calls are TRBV7-3 and TRBJ2-1; D is unclear. The CDR3 extends over 16 amino acids. V gave up 5 bases and J gave up 0 bases, with 14 bases separating them. Per the germline V gene, CDR1 is SGHTA and CDR2 is FQGTGA.

This clonotype was seen more than once but under ten times. The junction departs from the called germline gene at one end, perhaps through a read error. The chain employs TRBV30 and TRBJ1-5; D uncertain. Germline V CDR1 and CDR2: GTSNPN, SVGIG (reference sequence). The CDR3 length is 13 residues. Written as DNA, the CDR3 is TGTGCCTGGAGTATACCTAGCGATCAGCCCCAGCATTTT. Translating gives CAWSIPSDQPQHF.

This clonotype occurred a few times. This sequence joins TRBV7-9 and TRBJ1-2; maybe TRBD1 (6 bases). Germline V gene sequence: CDR1 SEHNR, CDR2 FQNEAQ (reference sequence). This CDR3 is built from 17 residues. Trimming cost V 3 bases and J 1 base, with 18 bases left between them. In nucleotides, the CDR3 is TGTGCCAGCAGCTTCCGAACGACAGGACCTATTAACTATGGCTACACCTTC. Its translation is CASSFRTTGPINYGYTF.

The V and J genes are TRBV10-3 and TRBJ2-1; tentatively, D is TRBD1 (6 bases). Trimming shortened V by 6 bases and J by 7 bases, and 19 bases separated the two germline ends. CDR1 and CDR2 from the germline V gene are ENHRY and SYGVKD. This CDR3 comprises 15 residues. The CDR3 spells CAISLNRDTENEQFF. CDR3 sequence (DNA): TGTGCCATCAGCCTTAACCGGGACACGGAGAATGAGCAGTTCTTC.

The V gene is TRBV6-1, the J gene TRBJ2-7; no definite D call. Trimming took 6 bases from V and 0 from J, leaving 9 bases between them. The CDR3 has 13 residues. Germline CDR1 MNHNS, CDR2 SASEGT. CDR3 sequence: CASRVGPSYEQYF. In DNA, the CDR3 is TGTGCCAGCAGGGTAGGACCCTCCTACGAGCAGTACTTC.